The rows below give T cell receptor beta chains drawn from one sample of a study of T-cell reconstitution after alpha-beta-depleted transplantation in children. TCRdb re-analysed the PCR reads in MiXCR, keeping a single row per CDR3 protein. The data contain approximately 110,000 distinct CDR3 sequences, roughly 23% of them singletons. This specimen consisted of PBMCs, mostly from graft donor cells, obtained 180 days after TCRalphabeta/CD19-depleted stem cell transplant. The receptors originated from a male patient between 2 and 10 years old who had a stem cell transplant for chronic granulomatous disease, so the T cells may come from the graft donor. Both conserved end residues are part of each CDR3. The D gene is left open where the match is weak. The size of a clone is reported for some rows only, either as once, few or many, or as a class for expanded clones.

TRBV12-3/TRBV12-4,NA,NA,TRBJ2-1,CASTLAKGGSNEQFF,TGTGCCAGCACCCTGGCTAAGGGAGGTAGTAATGAGCAGTTCTTC
TRBV5-1,TRBD2,NA,TRBJ2-1,CASSFRGSGRADNEQFF,TGCGCCAGCAGCTTTAGGGGTAGCGGGAGGGCCGACAATGAGCAGTTCTTC
TRBV5-1,TRBD2,few,TRBJ2-1,CASSLGAGALSSYNEQFF,TGCGCCAGCAGCTTGGGAGCGGGAGCCCTGAGCTCCTACAATGAGCAGTTCTTC
TRBV9,NA,NA,TRBJ2-3,CASSVEVGTDTQYF,TGTGCCAGCAGCGTAGAGGTCGGCACAGATACGCAGTATTTT
TRBV9,TRBD1,many,TRBJ2-7,CASSVSGQGLYEQYF,TGTGCCAGCAGCGTGTCCGGACAGGGGTTGTACGAGCAGTACTTC
TRBV3-1,TRBD1,many,TRBJ2-3,CASTLGTGVTDTQYF,TGTGCCAGCACCCTGGGGACAGGGGTAACAGATACGCAGTATTTT
TRBV5-1,NA,many,TRBJ2-3,CASSLSGGGGDTQYF,TGCGCCAGCAGCTTGTCTGGCGGGGGCGGAGATACGCAGTATTTT
TRBV12-3/TRBV12-4,NA,NA,TRBJ2-7,CASSSTGAYEQYF,TGTGCCAGCAGTAGCACCGGGGCGTACGAGCAGTACTTC
TRBV9,NA,many,TRBJ2-1,CASSVAPTVTYNEQFF,TGTGCCAGCAGCGTAGCTCCCACGGTAACCTACAATGAGCAGTTCTTC
TRBV5-1,NA,few,TRBJ2-5,CASRYEGRETQYF,TGCGCCAGCCGCTATGAGGGCCGCGAGACCCAGTACTTC
TRBV7-8,NA,medium-sized,TRBJ2-3,CASSSSVGTYSTDTQYF,TGTGCCAGCAGCTCCAGCGTTGGGACATATAGCACAGATACGCAGTATTTT
TRBV29-1,NA,many,TRBJ1-2,CSVEDPRLSYGYTF,TGCAGCGTTGAAGATCCCCGGCTAAGCTATGGCTACACCTTC
TRBV12-3/TRBV12-4,NA,NA,TRBJ2-3,CASSLKQEPLRITSDTQYF,TGTGCCAGCAGTTTAAAGCAGGAACCCCTCCGCATCACATCAGATACGCAGTATTTT
TRBV7-2,NA,NA,TRBJ2-5,CASSSGHLQETQYF,TGTGCCAGCAGCTCAGGACACCTCCAAGAGACCCAGTACTTC
TRBV10-3,NA,NA,TRBJ2-3,CAISGKSTDTQYF,TGTGCCATCAGCGGGAAAAGCACAGATACGCAGTATTTT
TRBV6-2/TRBV6-3,NA,NA,TRBJ1-1,CASSYSFENTEAFF,TGTGCCAGCAGTTACTCGTTCGAGAACACTGAAGCTTTCTTT
TRBV29-1,NA,few,TRBJ2-6,CSVEGRLSSGANVLTF,TGCAGCGTTGAAGGTCGGTTATCCTCTGGGGCCAACGTCCTGACTTTC
TRBV20-1,NA,many,TRBJ1-1,CSARDTPRGVNTEAFF,TGCAGTGCTAGAGATACCCCCCGGGGGGTGAACACTGAAGCTTTCTTT
TRBV12-3/TRBV12-4,NA,few,TRBJ1-1,CASSLDDTEAFF,TGTGCCAGCAGTTTGGATGACACTGAAGCTTTCTTT
TRBV27,NA,NA,TRBJ1-2,CASSSYEGINYGYTF,TGTGCCAGCAGTTCCTACGAGGGGATTAACTATGGCTACACCTTC
TRBV18,NA,NA,TRBJ1-1,CASLPLQGTNTEAFF,TGTGCCAGCCTACCCCTTCAGGGAACGAACACTGAAGCTTTCTTT
TRBV10-3,NA,many,TRBJ2-7,CAISEESGNWYF,TGTGCCATCAGTGAGGAGTCAGGGAACTGGTACTTC
TRBV18,NA,NA,TRBJ2-3,CASSRRTDTQYF,TGTGCCAGCTCACGACGAACAGATACGCAGTATTTT
TRBV20-1,NA,few,TRBJ1-1,CSARDFRSGDTEAFF,TGCAGTGCTAGAGATTTTAGGTCTGGGGACACTGAAGCTTTCTTT
TRBV11-2,NA,many,TRBJ2-1,CASTLSGGEQFF,TGTGCCAGCACCTTAAGTGGGGGCGAGCAGTTCTTC
TRBV12-3/TRBV12-4,TRBD1,few,TRBJ2-7,CASSLATGGGPYEQYF,TGTGCCAGCAGTTTAGCGACAGGGGGCGGGCCTTACGAGCAGTACTTC
TRBV12-3/TRBV12-4,NA,NA,TRBJ2-5,CASSLVLYQETQYF,TGTGCCAGCAGTTTAGTTTTGTACCAAGAGACCCAGTACTTC
TRBV9,NA,NA,TRBJ2-3,CASSPWTRDTQYF,TGTGCCAGCAGCCCCTGGACTCGAGATACGCAGTATTTT
TRBV12-3/TRBV12-4,NA,many,TRBJ2-7,CASSFLSSYEQYF,TGTGCCAGCAGTTTCTTGAGCTCCTACGAGCAGTACTTC
TRBV20-1,NA,NA,TRBJ1-6,CSARDKLSYNSPLHF,TGCAGTGCTAGAGATAAATTATCCTATAATTCACCCCTCCACTTT
TRBV7-2,NA,NA,TRBJ2-7,CASSLAANRGLDEQYF,TGTGCCAGCAGCTTAGCGGCAAACCGTGGCTTGGACGAGCAGTACTTC
TRBV7-2,TRBD1,many,TRBJ2-2,CASSLGGRGQGELFF,TGTGCCAGCAGCTTAGGAGGCAGGGGGCAGGGGGAGCTGTTTTTT
TRBV28,TRBD1,NA,TRBJ2-7,CASSLSLRTGTHEQYF,TGTGCCAGCAGTTTAAGTCTCCGGACAGGGACGCACGAGCAGTACTTC
TRBV7-6,NA,many,TRBJ1-1,CASSRGTLNTEAFF,TGTGCCAGCAGCCGCGGGACATTGAACACTGAAGCTTTCTTT
TRBV29-1,TRBD1,many,TRBJ1-2,CSVGIQGDYGYTF,TGCAGCGTTGGAATACAGGGGGACTATGGCTACACCTTC
TRBV15,NA,many,TRBJ1-1,CATSRDRLRNTEAFF,TGTGCCACCAGCAGAGATCGGCTTCGGAACACTGAAGCTTTCTTT
TRBV3-1,TRBD2,many,TRBJ2-5,CASSQVVGGRGETQYF,TGTGCCAGCAGCCAAGTCGTGGGCGGGAGGGGGGAGACCCAGTACTTC
TRBV20-1,NA,few,TRBJ2-7,CSARSTGKPDSYEQYF,TGCAGTGCTAGATCAACAGGGAAGCCTGACTCCTACGAGCAGTACTTC
TRBV9,NA,NA,TRBJ1-2,CASSPRSFKGYTF,TGTGCCAGCAGCCCCCGCTCCTTTAAGGGCTACACCTTC
TRBV13,TRBD2,few,TRBJ2-3,CASSLLLTSPSTDTQYF,TGTGCCAGCAGCTTACTTTTGACTAGCCCTAGCACAGATACGCAGTATTTT
TRBV5-1,NA,NA,TRBJ1-1,CASRRGSVNTEAFF,TGCGCCAGCAGAAGAGGCTCGGTGAACACTGAAGCTTTCTTT
TRBV12-3/TRBV12-4,NA,few,TRBJ2-4,CASSFNTGNIQYF,TGTGCCAGCAGTTTTAACACCGGAAACATTCAGTACTTC
TRBV27,TRBD1,many,TRBJ2-7,CASRDRGWDEQYF,TGTGCCAGCAGGGACAGGGGCTGGGACGAGCAGTACTTC
TRBV27,NA,many,TRBJ2-7,CASSPLDVSYEQYF,TGTGCCAGCAGTCCGCTGGACGTTTCCTACGAGCAGTACTTC
TRBV9,TRBD1,many,TRBJ2-3,CASSQGSTGMDTQYF,TGTGCCAGCAGCCAAGGTTCGACAGGGATGGATACGCAGTATTTT
TRBV11-3,NA,NA,TRBJ2-1,CASSLGSASYNEQFF,TGTGCCAGCAGCTTAGGTAGCGCCTCCTACAATGAGCAGTTCTTC
TRBV12-3/TRBV12-4,NA,NA,TRBJ1-5,CASSGQNQHF,TGTGCCAGCAGTGGCCAGAACCAGCATTTT
TRBV28,NA,many,TRBJ2-3,CASSLWTPGHRSDTQYF,TGTGCCAGCAGTTTATGGACTCCGGGACACCGCTCCGATACGCAGTATTTT
TRBV7-9,TRBD2,many,TRBJ2-3,CASSLGTSEIRAQYF,TGTGCCAGCAGCCTGGGGACTAGCGAGATCCGTGCGCAGTATTTT